The 26 T cell receptor beta chains reported below all come from one sample, sequenced in a study of cytomegalovirus exposure and HLA in healthy donors. PCR used 60 Vbeta primers and 13 Jbeta primers. Some clones are missing from TCRdb's copy, which holds only in-frame ones; the method was immunoSEQ multiplex PCR. This sample has approximately 79,000 clones, with 70% to 85% found just once. The sample was PBMCs. These TCRs come from a man aged 40-49 years in good health and CMV-seropositive.

V is TRBV30 and J is TRBJ1-1; D is unresolved. The length of the CDR3 is 13 residues. Trimming pared 5 bases from V and 7 bases from J, leaving 17 bases between. Per germline, CDR1 GTSNPN and CDR2 SVGIG (reference sequence). CDR3 DNA sequence: TGTGCCTGGGAGCCCTCGAGGGCTGGTGAAGCTTTCTTT. This codes for CAWEPSRAGEAFF.

The V and J genes are TRBV30 and TRBJ1-5, with D perhaps TRBD1 (6 bases). Trimming left V 3 bases short and J 4 bases short, with 10 bases between. CDR3 size: 13 residues. Germline V CDR1 and CDR2: GTSNPN, SVGIG (reference sequence). In DNA, the CDR3 is TGTGCCTGGAGCAGGGGACCAAATCAGCCCCAGCATTTT. It codes for CAWSRGPNQPQHF.

The CDR3 nucleotides are TGTGCCAGCAGTTCAAAGACTAGCGGGAGACTCGAGCAGTACTTC. Amino acids: CASSSKTSGRLEQYF. V usage is TRBV6-5 and J usage is TRBJ2-7; TRBD2 matches 12 bases. Germline CDR1 MNHEY, CDR2 SVGAGI. V gave up 4 bases and J gave up 6 bases; unmatched junction bases: 7. There are 15 residues in the CDR3.

The gene calls are TRBV4-3 and TRBJ2-1; TRBD1 might be the D (5 bases). The V end was cut by 1 base, the J end by 8 bases, with 9 bases between. Germline-derived CDR1 and CDR2 are LGHNA and YSLEER. The CDR3 runs 13 residues. The CDR3 region has the DNA TGCGCCAGCAGCCAAGGGAAGGGGTATGAGCAGTTCTTC. This translates into CASSQGKGYEQFF.

This clone came up once. The CDR3 is CASSLQGEGYTF. For the CDR3, the DNA is TGCGCCAGCAGCTTACAGGGGGAGGGCTACACCTTC. V is TRBV5-1 and J is TRBJ1-2; 8 nucleotides align to TRBD1. The CDR3 sequence is 12 residues long. The germline V gene has CDR1 SGHRS and CDR2 YFSETQ. The V gene end was trimmed by 2 bases and the J gene end by 8 bases; junction bases not matched to a gene: 2.

The V call is TRBV15, the J call TRBJ2-2; 7 bases agree with TRBD2. Trimming at V came to 0 bases and at J to 3 bases, leaving 7 bases not matched to a gene. This CDR3 region has 17 residues. Germline CDR1 and CDR2: LNHNV and YYDKDF (reference sequence). CDR3 amino acids: CATSRDQISGHTGELFF. CDR3 nucleotides: TGTGCCACCAGCAGAGATCAGATTAGCGGGCACACCGGGGAGCTGTTTTTT.

This chain joins TRBV5-1 and TRBJ2-7; 9 bases line up with TRBD1. Germline V CDR1 and CDR2: SGHRS, YFSETQ. V dropped 4 bases and J dropped 0; count of bases not matched to a gene: 11. The CDR3 extends over 17 amino acids. This CDR3 is CASSLLSGQGYSYEQYF. The CDR3 DNA reads as TGCGCCAGCAGCCTCTTATCCGGACAGGGGTACTCCTACGAGCAGTACTTC.

The chain's CDR3 is CASSPRTGGGTDTQYF. The CDR3, as DNA: TGTGCCAGCTCACCAAGGACAGGGGGGGGAACAGATACGCAGTATTTT. This rearrangement joins TRBV18 to TRBJ2-3; TRBD1 agrees at 10 bases. CDR1 KGHSH and CDR2 LQKENI come from the germline V gene. This CDR3 region has 16 residues. The junction had 5 bases not matched to a gene; V was cut back by 2 bases and J by 3 bases.

The CDR3 DNA is TGTGCCAGCAGTAAAGCACAGGGGGCGAGCGCTGAAGCTTTCTTT. It yields the protein CASSKAQGASAEAFF. V is TRBV27 and J is TRBJ1-1; 9 bases agree with TRBD1. The junction had 10 bases not matched to a gene; V was cut back by 5 bases and J by 6 bases. Germline V gene sequence: CDR1 MNHEY, CDR2 SMNVEV (reference sequence). The CDR3 has 15 residues.

The chain couples TRBV28 to TRBJ2-3; TRBD1 matches at 10 bases. With V trimmed by 6 bases and J by 6 bases, 9 bases remained unmatched. CDR3 length: 15 residues. The germline CDR1 and CDR2 sequences are MDHEN and SYDVKM. CDR3: CASSSPGQGTDTQYF. The CDR3, as DNA: TGTGCCAGCAGCTCACCGGGACAGGGGACGGATACGCAGTATTTT. Complete variable domain (other parts from reference TRBV28 and TRBJ2-3): DVKVTQSSRYLVKRTGEKVFLECVQDMDHENMFWYRQDPGLGLRLIYFSYDVKMKEKGDIPEGYSVSREKKERFSLILESASTNQTSMYLCASSSPGQGTDTQYFGPGTRLTVL.

The chain joins TRBV4-3 to TRBJ2-1; 7 positions match TRBD1. This CDR3 is built from 16 residues. V lost 0 bases, J lost 4 bases, and 6 bases stayed unmatched. Germline CDR1 reads LGHNA; CDR2 reads YSLEER. The DNA for the CDR3 is TGCGCCAGCAGCCAAGAGGACAGGTTTTCTTACAATGAGCAGTTCTTC. Translation gives CASSQEDRFSYNEQFF.

The table lists this clone with a count of one. The genes are TRBV6-5 and TRBJ2-3; tentative D call: TRBD1 (6 bases). V lost 6 bases to trimming and J lost 4 bases, with 8 bases between them. From germline, CDR1 is MNHEY and CDR2 SVGAGI. CDR3 size: 12 residues. CDR3 coding DNA: TGTGCCAGCAGACAGGGACCAGATACGCAGTATTTT. Translated: CASRQGPDTQYF.

V gene TRBV15 combines with J gene TRBJ1-5, with 7 bases lining up with TRBD1. After removal of 2 bases from V and 0 bases from J, the junction contained 10 bases not matched to a gene. The CDR3 has 18 amino acids. Germline lookup yields CDR1 LNHNV and CDR2 YYDKDF (reference sequence). CDR3 in DNA: TGTGCCACCAGCAGATCTACAACAGGGGCCTATAGCAATCAGCCCCAGCATTTT. It yields the protein CATSRSTTGAYSNQPQHF.

The V call is TRBV7-2, the J call TRBJ2-7; 12 bases agree with TRBD1. The CDR3 runs to 14 residues. Germline trimming cut 6 bases from V and 5 bases from J; bases unmatched to any gene: 5. CDR1 and CDR2 (germline): SGHTA, FQGNSA. The CDR3 spells CASRPGQGAHEQYF. CDR3 nucleotide sequence: TGTGCCAGCAGACCGGGACAGGGGGCTCACGAGCAGTACTTC. Full variable domain (missing parts from reference TRBV7-2 and TRBJ2-7): GAGVSQSPSNKVTEKGKDVELRCDPISGHTALYWYRQSLGQGLEFLIYFQGNSAPDKSGLPSDRFSAERTGGSVSTLTIQRTQQEDSAVYLCASRPGQGAHEQYFGPGTRLTVT.

The chain uses TRBV6-1 and TRBJ1-5; the D is unclear. Trimming left V 2 bases short and J 4 bases short, with 6 bases between. This CDR3 has 13 residues. The germline CDR1 and CDR2 sequences are MNHNS and SASEGT. DNA for the CDR3: TGTGCCAGCAGTGAAAATCCTAATCAGCCCCAGCATTTT. This encodes CASSENPNQPQHF.

The chain links TRBV7-2 to TRBJ2-2, with D hard to call. The CDR3 contains 15 residues. Trimming removed 2 bases from V and 6 bases from J, with 13 bases in between. Germline CDR1 reads SGHTA; CDR2 reads FQGNSA. The CDR3 region is CASSLPQAIAGELFF. The CDR3 coding sequence is TGTGCCAGCAGCTTACCCCAGGCGATCGCCGGGGAGCTGTTTTTT. The variable domain in full, completed from reference TRBV7-2 and TRBJ2-2, reads GAGVSQSPSNKVTEKGKDVELRCDPISGHTALYWYRQSLGQGLEFLIYFQGNSAPDKSGLPSDRFSAERTGGSVSTLTIQRTQQEDSAVYLCASSLPQAIAGELFFGEGSRLTVL.

This clone was counted a single time. The rearrangement uses TRBV29-1 and TRBJ1-2, with a weak D call TRBD1 (6 bases). V lost 5 bases and J lost 6, with 10 bases in between. The CDR3 is 11 amino acids. Germline V gene sequence: CDR1 SQVTM, CDR2 ANQGSEA. The CDR3 DNA follows: TGCAGCGTTTATCAGGGGAATGGCTACACCTTC. Translating gives CSVYQGNGYTF.

This sequence joins TRBV27 and TRBJ1-2; possibly TRBD1 for D (5 bases). Germline assignment: CDR1 MNHEY and CDR2 SMNVEV (reference sequence). Trimming pared 1 base from V and 8 bases from J, leaving 11 bases between. The CDR3 covers 13 residues. CDR3 region: CASSLYQDKGYTF. CDR3 in DNA: TGTGCCAGCAGTTTATATCAGGACAAGGGCTACACCTTC.

The chain has TRBV6-5 and TRBJ1-2; possibly TRBD1 for D (5 bases). Trimming took off 2 bases at V and 5 bases at J, with 9 bases between the two ends. Germline CDR1 and CDR2: MNHEY and SVGAGI. This CDR3 spans 13 amino acids. CDR3 sequence (DNA): TGTGCCAGCAGTTACCAGGGCGATTATGGCTACACCTTC. Translation: CASSYQGDYGYTF.

In nucleotides, the CDR3 is TGTGCCACCAGCAGACCGCAGGGGACGGGGATGAACACTGAAGCTTTCTTT. It translates to CATSRPQGTGMNTEAFF. The chain joins TRBV15 to TRBJ1-1; TRBD1 is a possible D gene (6 bases). This CDR3 has 17 amino acids. The germline V gene has CDR1 LNHNV and CDR2 YYDKDF (reference sequence). With 2 bases removed from V and 0 bases from J, the gap between germline ends came to 16 bases. Combining the CDR3 with reference TRBV15 and TRBJ1-1 gives the whole variable domain DAMVIQNPRYQVTQFGKPVTLSCSQTLNHNVMYWYQQKSSQAPKLLFHYYDKDFNNEADTPDNFQSRRPNTSFCFLDIRSPGLGDTAMYLCATSRPQGTGMNTEAFFGQGTRLTVV.

The table lists this clone with a few counts. The chain employs TRBV11-2 and TRBJ2-3; possibly TRBD2 for D (6 bases). Trimming cost V 1 base and J 1 base, with 12 bases left between them. The length of the CDR3 is 16 residues. CDR1 and CDR2 (germline): SGHAT, FQNNGV. The CDR3 is CASSLGAGGGTDTQYF. CDR3 nucleotides: TGTGCCAGCAGCTTAGGGGCCGGAGGGGGCACAGATACGCAGTATTTT.

This clone was detected only a few times. The V and J genes are TRBV21-1 and TRBJ2-5; the table calls TRBD1, which could not be checked here. TRBV21-1 is designated a pseudogene. The CDR3 sequence is 15 residues long. CDR3 protein: CAIPGQGAREETQYF. The CDR3 bases are TGTGCCATCCCAGGACAGGGGGCGCGAGAAGAGACCCAGTACTTC.

The CDR3 region is CASSPSPAGGPGEQFF. The DNA for the CDR3 is TGCGCCAGCAGCCCGTCCCCAGCGGGAGGGCCAGGGGAGCAGTTCTTC. The chain uses TRBV5-1 and TRBJ2-1; 10 positions match TRBD2. Germline V gene sequence: CDR1 SGHRS, CDR2 YFSETQ. The CDR3 has 16 amino acids. The V segment lost 4 bases and the J segment 10 bases; nucleotides outside the gene matches: 14.

The rearrangement joins TRBV5-8 to TRBJ1-4, with D possibly matching TRBD1 (6 bases). CDR1 is SGHTS, CDR2 YDEGEE, per germline. V was trimmed by 3 bases and J by 0 bases, leaving 18 bases between them. This CDR3 is 18 amino acids long. CDR3 in amino acids: CASSSNQGFFATNEKLFF. CDR3 bases: TGTGCCAGCAGCTCCAACCAGGGGTTCTTTGCAACTAATGAAAAACTGTTTTTT.

The rearrangement links TRBV5-6 to TRBJ1-5; 7 bases line up with TRBD1. In germline, CDR1 is SGHDT, CDR2 YYEEEE. Unmatched junction bases numbered 5, after V lost 0 bases and J lost 8 bases. This CDR3 comprises 14 residues. CDR3 sequence reads: CASSLANRGEPQHF. Here the CDR3 DNA reads TGTGCCAGCAGCTTGGCCAACAGGGGCGAGCCCCAGCATTTT. The entire variable domain, with the rest obtained from reference TRBV5-6 and TRBJ1-5, is as follows: DAGVTQSPTHLIKTRGQQVTLRCSPKSGHDTVSWYQQALGQGPQFIFQYYEEEERQRGNFPDRFSGHQFPNYSSELNVNALLLGDSALYLCASSLANRGEPQHFGDGTRLSIL.

V usage is TRBV12-5 and J usage is TRBJ2-3; 7 nucleotides align to TRBD2. Germline V gene lookup returns CDR1 LGHNT and CDR2 FRNRAP. J lost 3 bases, V lost 1 base, and 7 bases had no gene match. This CDR3 is 16 amino acids long. The CDR3 protein is CASGLATSPGTDTQYF. CDR3 in DNA: TGTGCTAGTGGTTTGGCGACTAGCCCTGGAACAGATACGCAGTATTTT.